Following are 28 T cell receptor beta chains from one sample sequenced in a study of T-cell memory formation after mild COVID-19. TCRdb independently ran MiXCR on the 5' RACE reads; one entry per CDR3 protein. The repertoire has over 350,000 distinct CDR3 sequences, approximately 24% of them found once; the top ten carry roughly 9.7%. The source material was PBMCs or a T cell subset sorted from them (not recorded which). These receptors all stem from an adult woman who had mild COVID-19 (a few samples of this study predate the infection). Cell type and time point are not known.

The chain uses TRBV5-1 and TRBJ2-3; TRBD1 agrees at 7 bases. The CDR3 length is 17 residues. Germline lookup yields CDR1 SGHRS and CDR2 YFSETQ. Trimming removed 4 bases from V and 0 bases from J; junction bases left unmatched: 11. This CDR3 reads CASSLQGTASSTDTQYF. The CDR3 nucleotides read TGCGCCAGCAGCCTTCAAGGGACAGCTTCTAGCACAGATACGCAGTATTTT.

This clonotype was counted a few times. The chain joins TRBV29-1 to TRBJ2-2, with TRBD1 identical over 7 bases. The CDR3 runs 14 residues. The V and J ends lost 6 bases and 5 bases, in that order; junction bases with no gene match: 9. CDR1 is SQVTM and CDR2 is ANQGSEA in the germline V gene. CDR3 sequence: CSVGRDRGTGELFF. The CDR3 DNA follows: TGCAGCGTCGGACGGGACAGAGGGACCGGGGAGCTGTTTTTT.

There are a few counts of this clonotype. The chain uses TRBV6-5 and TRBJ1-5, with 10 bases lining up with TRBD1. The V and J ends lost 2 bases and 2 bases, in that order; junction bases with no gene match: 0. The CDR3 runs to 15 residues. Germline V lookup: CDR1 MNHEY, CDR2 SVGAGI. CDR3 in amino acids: CASSYGTGGNQPQHF. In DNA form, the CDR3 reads TGTGCCAGCAGTTACGGGACAGGGGGCAATCAGCCCCAGCATTTT.

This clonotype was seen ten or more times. The CDR3 DNA sequence: TGTGCCACCAGTGGGTCTGCGGTGAGGGAGCAGTTCTTC. Protein product: CATSGSAVREQFF. The chain combines TRBV24-1 with TRBJ2-1; no clear D gene. The V end lost 5 bases, the J end lost 10 bases, and 14 bases lay between the germline ends. This CDR3 is 13 amino acids long. In germline, CDR1 is KGHDR, CDR2 SFDVKD.

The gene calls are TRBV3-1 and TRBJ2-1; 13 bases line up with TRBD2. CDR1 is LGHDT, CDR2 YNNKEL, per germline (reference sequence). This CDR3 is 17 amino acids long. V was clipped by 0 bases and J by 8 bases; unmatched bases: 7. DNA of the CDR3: TGTGCCAGCAGCCAAGATGTCGGACTAGCGGGGGTACATGAGCAGTTCTTC. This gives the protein CASSQDVGLAGVHEQFF.

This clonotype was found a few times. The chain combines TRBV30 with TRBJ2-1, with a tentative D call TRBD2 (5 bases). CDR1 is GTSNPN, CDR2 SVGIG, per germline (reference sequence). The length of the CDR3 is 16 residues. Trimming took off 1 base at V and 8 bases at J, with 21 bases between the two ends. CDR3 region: CAWSGVGAGSGDEQFF. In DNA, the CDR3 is TGTGCCTGGAGTGGAGTTGGTGCGGGTTCCGGCGATGAGCAGTTCTTC. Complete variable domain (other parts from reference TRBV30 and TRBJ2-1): SQTIHQWPATLVQPVGSPLSLECTVEGTSNPNLYWYRQAAGRGLQLLFYSVGIGQISSEVPQNLSASRPQDRQFILSSKKLLLSDSGFYLCAWSGVGAGSGDEQFFGPGTRLTVL.

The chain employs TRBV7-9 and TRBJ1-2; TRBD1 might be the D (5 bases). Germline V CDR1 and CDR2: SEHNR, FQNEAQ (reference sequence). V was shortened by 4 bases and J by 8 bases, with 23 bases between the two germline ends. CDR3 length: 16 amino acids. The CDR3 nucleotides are TGTGCCAGCAGCTCCCAGTTCCCCGACAGTCCCTCCGGCTACACCTTC. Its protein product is CASSSQFPDSPSGYTF. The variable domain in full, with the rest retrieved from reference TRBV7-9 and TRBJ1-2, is DTGVSQNPRHKITKRGQNVTFRCDPISEHNRLYWYRQTLGQGPEFLTYFQNEAQLEKSRLLSDRFSAERPKGSFSTLEIQRTEQGDSAMYLCASSSQFPDSPSGYTFGSGTRLTVV.

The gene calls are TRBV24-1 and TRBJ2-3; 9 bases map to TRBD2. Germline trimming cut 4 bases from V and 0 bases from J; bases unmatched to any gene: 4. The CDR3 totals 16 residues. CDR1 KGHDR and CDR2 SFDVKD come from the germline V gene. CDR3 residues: CATSEAGGSSTDTQYF. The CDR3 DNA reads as TGTGCCACCAGTGAAGCGGGGGGCTCTAGCACAGATACGCAGTATTTT.

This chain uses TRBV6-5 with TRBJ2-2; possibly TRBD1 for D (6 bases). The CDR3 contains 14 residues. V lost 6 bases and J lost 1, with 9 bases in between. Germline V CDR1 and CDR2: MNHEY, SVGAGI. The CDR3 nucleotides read TGTGCCAGCAGCAGACAGGAGAACACCGGGGAGCTGTTTTTT. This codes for CASSRQENTGELFF.

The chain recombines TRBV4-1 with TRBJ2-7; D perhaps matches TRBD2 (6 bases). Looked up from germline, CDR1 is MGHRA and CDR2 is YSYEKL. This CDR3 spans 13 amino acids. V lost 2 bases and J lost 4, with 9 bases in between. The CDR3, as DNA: TGCGCCAGCAGCCAACGGACTACATACGAGCAGTACTTC. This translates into CASSQRTTYEQYF.

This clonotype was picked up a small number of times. CDR3 protein: CASSLPRGEQYF. Written as DNA, the CDR3 is TGTGCCAGCAGTTTACCAAGGGGCGAGCAGTACTTC. The chain couples TRBV12-3 or TRBV12-4 to TRBJ2-7, with D possibly TRBD1 on 5 matching bases. V was cut by 2 bases and J by 6 bases, with 8 bases left in between. There are 12 residues in the CDR3.

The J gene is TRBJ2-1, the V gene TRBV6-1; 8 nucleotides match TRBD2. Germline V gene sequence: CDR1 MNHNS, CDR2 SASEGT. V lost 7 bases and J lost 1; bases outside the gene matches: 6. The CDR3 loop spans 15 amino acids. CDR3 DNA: TGTGCCAGCAACCCCGGACTAGCTTCCTACAATGAGCAGTTCTTC. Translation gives CASNPGLASYNEQFF.

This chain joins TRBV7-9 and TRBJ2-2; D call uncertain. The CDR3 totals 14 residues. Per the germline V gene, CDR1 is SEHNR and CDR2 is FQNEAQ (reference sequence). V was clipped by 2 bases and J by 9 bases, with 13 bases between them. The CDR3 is CASSLKGLRRELFF. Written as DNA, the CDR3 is TGTGCCAGCAGCTTAAAGGGTCTGCGCCGGGAGCTGTTTTTT.

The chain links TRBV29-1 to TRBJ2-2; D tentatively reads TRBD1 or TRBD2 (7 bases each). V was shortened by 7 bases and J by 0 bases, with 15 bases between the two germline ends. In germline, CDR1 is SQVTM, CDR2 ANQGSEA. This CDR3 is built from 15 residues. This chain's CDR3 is CSARSGTANTGELFF. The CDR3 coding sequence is TGCAGCGCCAGAAGCGGGACAGCGAACACCGGGGAGCTGTTTTTT.

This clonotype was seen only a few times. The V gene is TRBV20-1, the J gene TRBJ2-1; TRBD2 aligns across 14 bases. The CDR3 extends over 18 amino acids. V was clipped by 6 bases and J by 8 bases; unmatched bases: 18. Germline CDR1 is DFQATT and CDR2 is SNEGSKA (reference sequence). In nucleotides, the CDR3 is TGCAGTGCCACCCAGCCCGGGACTAGCGGGGGCTGGTCGGATGAGCAGTTCTTC. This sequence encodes CSATQPGTSGGWSDEQFF.

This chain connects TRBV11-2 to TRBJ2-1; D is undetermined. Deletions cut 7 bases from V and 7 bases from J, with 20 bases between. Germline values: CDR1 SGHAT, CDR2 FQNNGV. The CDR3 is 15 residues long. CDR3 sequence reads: CASTPSMVLLNEQFF. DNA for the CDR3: TGTGCCAGCACCCCTTCAATGGTGTTATTGAATGAGCAGTTCTTC.

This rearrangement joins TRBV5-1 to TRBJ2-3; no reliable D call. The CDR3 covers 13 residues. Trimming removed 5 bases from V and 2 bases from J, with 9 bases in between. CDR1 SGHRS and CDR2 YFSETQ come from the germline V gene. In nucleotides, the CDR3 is TGCGCCAGCAGAAATCCAGCCACAGATACGCAGTATTTT. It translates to CASRNPATDTQYF.

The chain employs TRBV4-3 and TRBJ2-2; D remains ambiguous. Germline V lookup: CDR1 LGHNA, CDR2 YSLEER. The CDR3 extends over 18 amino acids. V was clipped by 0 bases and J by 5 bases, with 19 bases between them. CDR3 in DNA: TGCGCCAGCAGCCAAGACCCACTCCTCGAGCCCCCGACCGGGGAGCTGTTTTTT. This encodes CASSQDPLLEPPTGELFF.

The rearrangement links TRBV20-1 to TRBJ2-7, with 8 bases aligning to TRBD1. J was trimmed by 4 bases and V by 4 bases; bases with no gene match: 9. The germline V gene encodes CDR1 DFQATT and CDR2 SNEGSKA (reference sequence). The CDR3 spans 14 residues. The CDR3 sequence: CSAIGQGVWYEQYF. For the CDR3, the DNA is TGCAGTGCTATCGGACAGGGAGTATGGTACGAGCAGTACTTC.

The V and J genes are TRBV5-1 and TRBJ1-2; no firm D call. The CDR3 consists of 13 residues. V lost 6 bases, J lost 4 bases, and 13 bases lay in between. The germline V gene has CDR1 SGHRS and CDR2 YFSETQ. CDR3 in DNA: TGCGCCAGCACCCCCCAGTTGGGCTATGGCTACACCTTC. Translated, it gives CASTPQLGYGYTF. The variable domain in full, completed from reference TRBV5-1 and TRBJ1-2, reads KAGVTQTPRYLIKTRGQQVTLSCSPISGHRSVSWYQQTPGQGLQFLFEYFSETQRNKGNFPGRFSGRQFSNSRSEMNVSTLELGDSALYLCASTPQLGYGYTFGSGTRLTVV.

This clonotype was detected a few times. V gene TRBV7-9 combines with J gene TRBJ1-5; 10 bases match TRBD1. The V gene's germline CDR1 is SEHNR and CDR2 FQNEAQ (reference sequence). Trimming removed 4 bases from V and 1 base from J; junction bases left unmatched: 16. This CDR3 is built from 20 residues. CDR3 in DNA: TGTGCCAGCAGCTCCCCGCCCGGGACAGGGGAGTCCATCAGCAATCAGCCCCAGCATTTT. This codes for CASSSPPGTGESISNQPQHF.

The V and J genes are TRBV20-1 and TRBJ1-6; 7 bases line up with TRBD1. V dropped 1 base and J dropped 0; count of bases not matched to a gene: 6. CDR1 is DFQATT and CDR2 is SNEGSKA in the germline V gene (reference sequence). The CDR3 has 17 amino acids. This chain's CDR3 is CSARVRDRDSYNSPLHF. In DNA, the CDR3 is TGCAGTGCTAGAGTCCGGGACAGAGACTCCTATAATTCACCCCTCCACTTT.

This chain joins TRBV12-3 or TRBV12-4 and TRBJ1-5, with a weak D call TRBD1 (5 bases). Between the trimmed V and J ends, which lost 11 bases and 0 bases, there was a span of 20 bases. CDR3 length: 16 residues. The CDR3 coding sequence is TGTGCCTCGTGCCAGGGTCCCCGGGATAGCAATCAGCCCCAGCATTTT. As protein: CASCQGPRDSNQPQHF.

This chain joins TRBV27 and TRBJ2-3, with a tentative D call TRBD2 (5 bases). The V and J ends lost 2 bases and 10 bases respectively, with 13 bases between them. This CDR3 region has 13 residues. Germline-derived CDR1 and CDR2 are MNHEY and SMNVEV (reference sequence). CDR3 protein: CASSLGPGTSQYF. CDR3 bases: TGTGCCAGCAGTTTAGGACCGGGAACCTCGCAGTATTTT.

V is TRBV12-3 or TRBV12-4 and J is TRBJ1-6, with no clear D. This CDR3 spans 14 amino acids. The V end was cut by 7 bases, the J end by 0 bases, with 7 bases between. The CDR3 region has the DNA TGTGCCAGCACCCCGAGCTCCTATAATTCACCCCTCCACTTT. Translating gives CASTPSSYNSPLHF.

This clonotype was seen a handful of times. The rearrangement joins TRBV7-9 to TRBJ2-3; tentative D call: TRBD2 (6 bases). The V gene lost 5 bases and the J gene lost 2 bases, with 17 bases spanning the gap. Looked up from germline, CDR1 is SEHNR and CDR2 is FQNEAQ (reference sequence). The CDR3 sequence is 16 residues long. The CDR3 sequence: CASSLRISGLTDTQYF. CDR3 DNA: TGTGCCAGCAGCCTCCGTATTAGCGGCCTCACAGATACGCAGTATTTT.

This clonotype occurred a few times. The CDR3 nucleotides are TGCGCCAGCAGAACAGGGGACGTCTCCTACGAGCAGTACTTC. Encoded protein: CASRTGDVSYEQYF. The chain uses TRBV5-1 and TRBJ2-7; the match to TRBD1 covers 7 bases. After removal of 5 bases from V and 0 bases from J, the junction contained 5 bases not matched to a gene. This CDR3 has 14 residues. Germline V gives CDR1 SGHRS, CDR2 YFSETQ.

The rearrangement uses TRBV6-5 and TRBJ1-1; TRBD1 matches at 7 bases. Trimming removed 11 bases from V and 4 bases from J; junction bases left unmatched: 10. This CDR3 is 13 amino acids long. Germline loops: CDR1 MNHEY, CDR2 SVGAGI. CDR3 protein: CAAHRGFSTEAFF. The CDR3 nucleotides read TGTGCCGCCCACAGGGGATTCTCCACTGAAGCTTTCTTT.